This section outlines one T cell receptor (beta chain) sequence together with its context. The CDR3 loop spans 14 amino acids. CDR1 MNHEY and CDR2 SVGAGI come from the germline V gene. V lost 5 bases, J lost 5 bases, and 15 bases lay in between. These data originate in a study of blood T cell repertoires in COVID-19. Study as a whole: PBMCs, B-cell-depleted T cells, or T cells were the source of the cDNA or gDNA that made up the material.

Clinical history as reported by participants underpinned cohort assignment. For recovered donors of Cohort 3, there were two negative PCRs, clearance, or symptom resolution. Per the original data handling: Amplification of reference gene primers was used by the study to estimate nucleated cell counts. Sequenced by immunoSEQ multiplex PCR; TCRdb stores in-frame clones only, minus some. V and J calls and clone size are given by that table; D and trimming were obtained from the DNA. Of 250,000 to 350,000 clones detected, roughly 88% appear once; the ten largest clones hold approximately 4.2%. The receptor was derived from a woman aged 30 to 39 who had recovered from COVID-19. The specimen was PBMCs or T cells enriched from blood (not recorded which). The chain is built from TRBV6-5 and TRBJ1-2; D gene ambiguous. CDR3 DNA sequence: TGTGCCAGCAGTCCAGACCGGGTCTCTTATGGCTACACCTTC. It is translated as CASSPDRVSYGYTF.